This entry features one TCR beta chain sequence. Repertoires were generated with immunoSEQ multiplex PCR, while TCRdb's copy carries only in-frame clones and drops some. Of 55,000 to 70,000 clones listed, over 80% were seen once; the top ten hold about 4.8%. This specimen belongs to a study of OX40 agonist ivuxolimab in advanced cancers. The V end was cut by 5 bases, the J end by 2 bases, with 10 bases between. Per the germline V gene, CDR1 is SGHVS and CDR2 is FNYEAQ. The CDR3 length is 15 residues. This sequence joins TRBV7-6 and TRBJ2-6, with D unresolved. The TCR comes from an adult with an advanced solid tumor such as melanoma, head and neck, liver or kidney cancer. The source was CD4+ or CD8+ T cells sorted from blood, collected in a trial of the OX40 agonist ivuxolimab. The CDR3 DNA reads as TGTGCCAGCAGCCTAGAGGTGGCTGGGGCCAACGTCCTGACTTTC. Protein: CASSLEVAGANVLTF.